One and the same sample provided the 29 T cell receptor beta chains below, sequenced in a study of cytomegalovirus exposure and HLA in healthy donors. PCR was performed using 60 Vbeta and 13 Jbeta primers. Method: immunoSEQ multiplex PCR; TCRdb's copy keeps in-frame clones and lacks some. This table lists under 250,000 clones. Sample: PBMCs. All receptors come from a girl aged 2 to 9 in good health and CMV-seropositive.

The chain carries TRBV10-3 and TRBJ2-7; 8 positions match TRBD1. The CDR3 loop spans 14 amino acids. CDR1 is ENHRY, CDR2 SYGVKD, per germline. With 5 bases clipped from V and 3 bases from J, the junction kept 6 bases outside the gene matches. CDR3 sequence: CAISNTGGLYEQYF. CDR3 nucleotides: TGTGCCATCAGTAATACAGGGGGACTCTACGAGCAGTACTTC.

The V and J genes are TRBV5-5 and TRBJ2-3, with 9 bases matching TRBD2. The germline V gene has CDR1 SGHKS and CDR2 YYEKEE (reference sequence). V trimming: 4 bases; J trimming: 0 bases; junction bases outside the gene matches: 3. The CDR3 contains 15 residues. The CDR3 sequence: CASSPGLASTDTQYF. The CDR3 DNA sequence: TGTGCCAGCAGCCCAGGACTAGCGAGCACAGATACGCAGTATTTT.

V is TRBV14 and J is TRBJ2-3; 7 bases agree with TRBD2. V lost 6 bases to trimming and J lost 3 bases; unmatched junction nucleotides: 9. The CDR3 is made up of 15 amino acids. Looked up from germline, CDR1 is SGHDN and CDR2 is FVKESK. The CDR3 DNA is TGTGCCAGCAGTCGTATAGCGGGCAGAACAGATACGCAGTATTTT. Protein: CASSRIAGRTDTQYF.

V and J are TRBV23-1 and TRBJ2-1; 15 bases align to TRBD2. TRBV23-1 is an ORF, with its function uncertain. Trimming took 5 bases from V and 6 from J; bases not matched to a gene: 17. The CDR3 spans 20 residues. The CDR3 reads CASSVLWTSGRALGGNEQFF. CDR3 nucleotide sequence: TGCGCCAGCAGTGTGCTTTGGACTAGCGGGAGGGCCCTCGGGGGCAATGAGCAGTTCTTC.

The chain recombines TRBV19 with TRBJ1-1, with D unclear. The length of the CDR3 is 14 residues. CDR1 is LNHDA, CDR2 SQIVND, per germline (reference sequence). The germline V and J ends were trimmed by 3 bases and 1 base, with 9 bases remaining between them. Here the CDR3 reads CASSIDGGNTEAFF. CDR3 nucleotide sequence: TGTGCCAGTAGTATTGACGGAGGGAACACTGAAGCTTTCTTT.

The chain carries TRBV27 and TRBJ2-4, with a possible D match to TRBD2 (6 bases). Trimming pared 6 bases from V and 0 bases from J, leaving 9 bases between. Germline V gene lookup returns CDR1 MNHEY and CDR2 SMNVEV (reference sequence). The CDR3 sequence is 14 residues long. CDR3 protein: CASRKAGAKNIQYF. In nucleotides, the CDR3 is TGTGCCAGCAGAAAAGCGGGAGCCAAAAACATTCAGTACTTC.

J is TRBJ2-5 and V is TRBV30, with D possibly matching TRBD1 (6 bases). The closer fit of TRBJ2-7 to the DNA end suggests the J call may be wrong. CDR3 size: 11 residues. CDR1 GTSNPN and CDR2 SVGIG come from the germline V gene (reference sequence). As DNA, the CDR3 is TGTGCCTGGGGACAGTCCTACGAGCAGTACTTC. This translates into CAWGQSYEQYF.

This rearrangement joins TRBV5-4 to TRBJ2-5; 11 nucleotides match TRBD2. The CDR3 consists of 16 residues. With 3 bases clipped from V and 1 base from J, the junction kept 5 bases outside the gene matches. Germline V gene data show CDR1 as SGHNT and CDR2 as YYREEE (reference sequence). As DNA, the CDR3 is TGTGCCAGCAGCTCAGGACTAGCGGGCGCCCAAGAGACCCAGTACTTC. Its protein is CASSSGLAGAQETQYF. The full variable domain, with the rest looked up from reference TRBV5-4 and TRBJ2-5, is ETGVTQSPTHLIKTRGQQVTLRCSSQSGHNTVSWYQQALGQGPQFIFQYYREEENGRGNFPPRFSGLQFPNYSSELNVNALELDDSALYLCASSSGLAGAQETQYFGPGTRLLVL.

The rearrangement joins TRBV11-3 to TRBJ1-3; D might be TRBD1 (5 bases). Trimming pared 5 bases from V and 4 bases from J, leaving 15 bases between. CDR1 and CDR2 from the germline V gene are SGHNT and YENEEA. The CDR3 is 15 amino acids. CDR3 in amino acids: CASSGAGTTGNTIYF. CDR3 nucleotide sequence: TGTGCCAGCAGCGGGGCAGGAACCACGGGAAACACCATATATTTT.

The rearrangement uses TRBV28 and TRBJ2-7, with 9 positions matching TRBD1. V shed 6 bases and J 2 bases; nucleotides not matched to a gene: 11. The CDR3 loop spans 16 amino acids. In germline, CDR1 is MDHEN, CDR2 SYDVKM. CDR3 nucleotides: TGTGCCAGCAGCCTGGGCGACAGGGGGTACACCTACGAGCAGTACTTC. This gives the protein CASSLGDRGYTYEQYF.

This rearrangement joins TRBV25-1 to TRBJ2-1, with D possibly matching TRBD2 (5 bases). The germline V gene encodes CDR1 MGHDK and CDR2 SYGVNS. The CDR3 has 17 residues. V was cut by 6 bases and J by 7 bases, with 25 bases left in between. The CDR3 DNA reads TGTGCCAGCAGCCAAGGTCGGGGTTTGATGGCTAGGAATGAGCAGTTCTTC. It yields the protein CASSQGRGLMARNEQFF.

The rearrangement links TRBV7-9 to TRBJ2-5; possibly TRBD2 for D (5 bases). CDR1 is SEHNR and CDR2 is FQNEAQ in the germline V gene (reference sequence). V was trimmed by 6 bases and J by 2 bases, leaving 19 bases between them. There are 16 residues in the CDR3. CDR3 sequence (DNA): TGTGCCAGCAGACCCGCCCTAGCCCGAGGTCAAGAGACCCAGTACTTC. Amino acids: CASRPALARGQETQYF.

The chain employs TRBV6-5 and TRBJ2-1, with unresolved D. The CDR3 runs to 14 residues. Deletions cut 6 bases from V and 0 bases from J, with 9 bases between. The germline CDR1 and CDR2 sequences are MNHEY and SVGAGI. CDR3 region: CASSEISSYNEQFF. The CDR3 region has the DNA TGTGCCAGCAGCGAAATCAGCTCCTACAATGAGCAGTTCTTC.

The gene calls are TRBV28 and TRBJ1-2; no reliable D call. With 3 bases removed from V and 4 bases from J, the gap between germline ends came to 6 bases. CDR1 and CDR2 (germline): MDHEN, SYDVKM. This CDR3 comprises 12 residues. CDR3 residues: CASSFSVYGYTF. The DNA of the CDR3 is TGTGCCAGCAGTTTTAGCGTCTATGGCTACACCTTC.

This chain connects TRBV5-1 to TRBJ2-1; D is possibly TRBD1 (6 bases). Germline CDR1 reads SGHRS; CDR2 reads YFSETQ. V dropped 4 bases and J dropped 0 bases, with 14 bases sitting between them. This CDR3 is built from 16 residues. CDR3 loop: CASSPVGDTSYNEQFF. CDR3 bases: TGCGCCAGCAGCCCGGTAGGGGACACCTCCTACAATGAGCAGTTCTTC. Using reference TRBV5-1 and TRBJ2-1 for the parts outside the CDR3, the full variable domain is KAGVTQTPRYLIKTRGQQVTLSCSPISGHRSVSWYQQTPGQGLQFLFEYFSETQRNKGNFPGRFSGRQFSNSRSEMNVSTLELGDSALYLCASSPVGDTSYNEQFFGPGTRLTVL.

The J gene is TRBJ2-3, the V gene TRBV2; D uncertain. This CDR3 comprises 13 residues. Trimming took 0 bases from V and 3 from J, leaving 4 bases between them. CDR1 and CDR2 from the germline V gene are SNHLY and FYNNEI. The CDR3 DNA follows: TGTGCCAGCAGTGAAGCCATTACAGATACGCAGTATTTT. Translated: CASSEAITDTQYF.

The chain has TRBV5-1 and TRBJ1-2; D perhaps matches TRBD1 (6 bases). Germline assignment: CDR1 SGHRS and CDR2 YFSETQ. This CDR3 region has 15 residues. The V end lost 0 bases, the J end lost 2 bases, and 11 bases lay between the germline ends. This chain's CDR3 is CASSLGQVSNYGYTF. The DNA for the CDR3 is TGCGCCAGCAGCTTGGGACAGGTCTCAAACTATGGCTACACCTTC.

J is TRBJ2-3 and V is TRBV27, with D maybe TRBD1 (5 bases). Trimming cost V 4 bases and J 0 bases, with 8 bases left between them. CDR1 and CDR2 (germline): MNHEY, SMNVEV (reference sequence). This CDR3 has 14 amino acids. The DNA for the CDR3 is TGTGCCAGCAGTTCCGGACACAGCACAGATACGCAGTATTTT. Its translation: CASSSGHSTDTQYF.

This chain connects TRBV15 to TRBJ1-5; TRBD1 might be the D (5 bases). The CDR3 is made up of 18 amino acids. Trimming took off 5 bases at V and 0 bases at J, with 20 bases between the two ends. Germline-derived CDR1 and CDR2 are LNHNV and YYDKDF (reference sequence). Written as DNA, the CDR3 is TGTGCCACCAGCTCGACAGTTGGGTTTAAGAATAGCAATCAGCCCCAGCATTTT. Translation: CATSSTVGFKNSNQPQHF.

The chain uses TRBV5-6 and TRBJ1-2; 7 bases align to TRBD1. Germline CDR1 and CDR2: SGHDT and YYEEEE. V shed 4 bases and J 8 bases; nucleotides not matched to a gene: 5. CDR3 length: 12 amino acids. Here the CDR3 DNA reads TGTGCCAGCAGCGCCCAGGGGGGAGGCTACACCTTC. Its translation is CASSAQGGGYTF. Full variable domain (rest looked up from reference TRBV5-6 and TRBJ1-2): DAGVTQSPTHLIKTRGQQVTLRCSPKSGHDTVSWYQQALGQGPQFIFQYYEEEERQRGNFPDRFSGHQFPNYSSELNVNALLLGDSALYLCASSAQGGGYTFGSGTRLTVV.

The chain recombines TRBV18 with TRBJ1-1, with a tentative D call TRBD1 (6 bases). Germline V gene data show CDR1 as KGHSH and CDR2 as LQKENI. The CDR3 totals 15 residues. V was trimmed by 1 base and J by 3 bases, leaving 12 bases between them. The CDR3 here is CASSPRRDKDTEAFF. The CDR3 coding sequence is TGTGCCAGCTCACCACGTCGGGACAAAGACACTGAAGCTTTCTTT.

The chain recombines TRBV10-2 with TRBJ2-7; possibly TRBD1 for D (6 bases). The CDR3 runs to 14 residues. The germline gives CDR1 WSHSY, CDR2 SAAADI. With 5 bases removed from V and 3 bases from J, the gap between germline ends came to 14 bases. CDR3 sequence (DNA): TGCGCCAGCAGTTCAGGGGAGTCGTACTACGAGCAGTACTTC. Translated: CASSSGESYYEQYF.

CDR3 amino acids: CASSLTPPGTIPSNTGELFF. The CDR3 DNA follows: TGTGCCAGCAGTTTAACCCCACCCGGGACAATACCTTCGAACACCGGGGAGCTGTTTTTT. V is TRBV27 and J is TRBJ2-2, with D perhaps TRBD1 (6 bases). V was pared by 2 bases and J by 0 bases, with 22 bases between. The length of the CDR3 is 20 residues. Germline V gene sequence: CDR1 MNHEY, CDR2 SMNVEV (reference sequence).

The chain's CDR3 is CASSLSPTVNTEAFF. The CDR3, as DNA: TGTGCCAGCAGTTTATCCCCTACAGTGAACACTGAAGCTTTCTTT. The chain recombines TRBV27 with TRBJ1-1; D call uncertain. Germline V lookup: CDR1 MNHEY, CDR2 SMNVEV (reference sequence). The germline V and J ends were trimmed by 0 bases and 0 bases, with 8 bases remaining between them. The CDR3 totals 15 residues.

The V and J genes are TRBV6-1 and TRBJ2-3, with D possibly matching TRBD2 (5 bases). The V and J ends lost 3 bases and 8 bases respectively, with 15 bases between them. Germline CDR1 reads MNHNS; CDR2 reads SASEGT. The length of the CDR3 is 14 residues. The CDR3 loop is CASSDLSGRGTQYF. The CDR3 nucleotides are TGTGCCAGCAGTGATCTGTCCGGTCGGGGTACGCAGTATTTT.

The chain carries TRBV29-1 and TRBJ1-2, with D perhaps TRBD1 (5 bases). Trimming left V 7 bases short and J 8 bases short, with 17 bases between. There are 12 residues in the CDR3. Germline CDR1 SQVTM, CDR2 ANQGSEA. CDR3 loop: CSGRRGLGGYTF. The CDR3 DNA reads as TGCAGCGGAAGGAGGGGTTTGGGCGGCTACACCTTC.

The chain's CDR3 is CASSLGGLAGRFTDTQYF. In DNA form, the CDR3 reads TGTGCCAGCAGCTTAGGGGGACTAGCGGGCCGCTTCACAGATACGCAGTATTTT. J is TRBJ2-3 and V is TRBV13; 12 bases match TRBD2. The V and J ends lost 0 bases and 2 bases, in that order; junction bases with no gene match: 6. The germline V gene encodes CDR1 PRHDT and CDR2 FYEKMQ (reference sequence). The CDR3 consists of 18 residues.

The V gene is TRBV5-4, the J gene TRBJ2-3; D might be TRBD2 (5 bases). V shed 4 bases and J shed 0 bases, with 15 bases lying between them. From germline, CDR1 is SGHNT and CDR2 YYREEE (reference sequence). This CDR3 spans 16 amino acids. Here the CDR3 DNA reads TGTGCCAGCAGCGCGGCACTAGAAATCAGCACAGATACGCAGTATTTT. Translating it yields CASSAALEISTDTQYF. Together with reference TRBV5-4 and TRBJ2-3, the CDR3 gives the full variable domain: ETGVTQSPTHLIKTRGQQVTLRCSSQSGHNTVSWYQQALGQGPQFIFQYYREEENGRGNFPPRFSGLQFPNYSSELNVNALELDDSALYLCASSAALEISTDTQYFGPGTRLTVL.

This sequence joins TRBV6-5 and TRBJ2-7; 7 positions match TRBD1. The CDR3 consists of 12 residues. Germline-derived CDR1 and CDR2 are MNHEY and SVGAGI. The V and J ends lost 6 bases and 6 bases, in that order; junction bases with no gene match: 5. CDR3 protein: CASSSDRVEQYF. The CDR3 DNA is TGTGCCAGCAGCTCCGACAGGGTCGAGCAGTACTTC.